Presented here are 25 T cell receptor beta chains from one specimen sequenced in a study of early T cells in non-severe SARS-CoV-2 infection. From the 5' RACE reads, TCRdb called clonotypes with MiXCR, one entry per CDR3 protein. The data hold around 53,000 distinct CDR3 sequences, with about 10% observed a single time. Specimen: whole blood. These receptors were obtained from an adult who was a healthcare worker with PCR-confirmed SARS-CoV-2 infection or an uninfected control (not recorded which).

This clonotype came up a few times. The rearrangement links TRBV28 to TRBJ2-7; no clear D. V gave up 1 base and J gave up 2 bases, with 3 bases separating them. This CDR3 has 12 amino acids. Germline loops: CDR1 MDHEN, CDR2 SYDVKM. CDR3 region: CASSLLAYEQYF. CDR3 DNA sequence: TGTGCCAGCAGTTTATTGGCCTACGAGCAGTACTTC.

In its sample, this clonotype was seen many times. J is TRBJ2-3 and V is TRBV15; 7 bases are shared with TRBD1. Germline trimming cut 0 bases from V and 4 bases from J; bases unmatched to any gene: 4. CDR1 and CDR2 (germline): LNHNV, YYDKDF (reference sequence). CDR3 length: 15 residues. In DNA form, the CDR3 reads TGTGCCACCAGCAGAGATAGGGGGCCGGCAGATACGCAGTATTTT. Encoded protein: CATSRDRGPADTQYF.

This clonotype was seen ten or more times. The CDR3: CASGHSGANVLTF. CDR3 nucleotides: TGTGCCAGCGGCCACTCTGGGGCCAACGTCCTGACTTTC. The chain has TRBV13 and TRBJ2-6; no clear D. Germline assignment: CDR1 PRHDT and CDR2 FYEKMQ (reference sequence). Trimming left V 8 bases short and J 0 bases short, with 5 bases between. CDR3 length: 13 amino acids.

J is TRBJ2-2 and V is TRBV19; the D is unclear. The CDR3 has 14 amino acids. Looked up from germline, CDR1 is LNHDA and CDR2 is SQIVND (reference sequence). Trimming took off 4 bases at V and 1 base at J, with 7 bases between the two ends. The CDR3 reads CASSTQRNTGELFF. The CDR3 DNA follows: TGTGCCAGTAGTACCCAAAGGAACACCGGGGAGCTGTTTTTT. The variable domain in full, with the rest retrieved from reference TRBV19 and TRBJ2-2, is DGGITQSPKYLFRKEGQNVTLSCEQNLNHDAMYWYRQDPGQGLRLIYYSQIVNDFQKGDIAEGYSVSREKKESFPLTVTSAQKNPTAFYLCASSTQRNTGELFFGEGSRLTVL.

The chain uses TRBV10-1 and TRBJ2-7; 9 bases line up with TRBD1. V dropped 1 base and J dropped 0; count of bases not matched to a gene: 7. The CDR3 extends over 17 amino acids. From germline, CDR1 is WNHNN and CDR2 SYGVQD (reference sequence). The CDR3 sequence: CASSEWSSDRGSYEQYF. In nucleotides, the CDR3 is TGCGCCAGCAGTGAGTGGTCTTCGGACAGGGGCTCCTACGAGCAGTACTTC.

This clonotype was picked up many times. The chain joins TRBV7-9 to TRBJ2-7; unclear D gene. Germline CDR1 is SEHNR and CDR2 is FQNEAQ (reference sequence). CDR3 length: 12 amino acids. V was pared by 5 bases and J by 3 bases, with 8 bases between. CDR3 sequence reads: CASSPSDYEQYF. The CDR3 bases are TGTGCCAGCAGCCCCTCCGACTACGAGCAGTACTTC.

This clonotype was counted a few times. The chain recombines TRBV4-2 with TRBJ2-7; D is uncertain. V was cut by 1 base and J by 0 bases, with 7 bases left in between. CDR3 size: 14 residues. The germline gives CDR1 LGHNA, CDR2 YNFKEQ. This chain's CDR3 is CASSQGRTSYEQYF. The CDR3 nucleotides are TGTGCCAGCAGCCAAGGACGGACCTCCTACGAGCAGTACTTC.

J is TRBJ1-2 and V is TRBV7-2, with TRBD1 matching 10 bases. The CDR3 extends over 16 amino acids. Germline CDR1 SGHTA, CDR2 FQGNSA. The junction had 11 bases not matched to a gene; V was cut back by 5 bases and J by 5 bases. The CDR3 nucleotides are TGTGCCAGCAGCCACGGGGGACAGGGGACGAATTATGGCTACACCTTC. It yields the protein CASSHGGQGTNYGYTF. Based on the CDR3 plus reference TRBV7-2 and TRBJ1-2, the full variable domain is GAGVSQSPSNKVTEKGKDVELRCDPISGHTALYWYRQSLGQGLEFLIYFQGNSAPDKSGLPSDRFSAERTGGSVSTLTIQRTQQEDSAVYLCASSHGGQGTNYGYTFGSGTRLTVV.

The sample holds a few counts of this clonotype. V is TRBV5-5 and J is TRBJ2-1; the match to TRBD1 covers 10 bases. From germline, CDR1 is SGHKS and CDR2 YYEKEE (reference sequence). J was trimmed by 8 bases and V by 3 bases; bases with no gene match: 8. This CDR3 has 15 residues. DNA of the CDR3: TGTGCCAGCAGCTGGGGGACAGGGGCTTACGATGAGCAGTTCTTC. The encoded protein is CASSWGTGAYDEQFF. The entire variable domain, with the rest obtained from reference TRBV5-5 and TRBJ2-1, is as follows: DAGVTQSPTHLIKTRGQQVTLRCSPISGHKSVSWYQQVLGQGPQFIFQYYEKEERGRGNFPDRFSARQFPNYSSELNVNALLLGDSALYLCASSWGTGAYDEQFFGPGTRLTVL.

The chain has TRBV7-3 and TRBJ2-7; D unclear. The germline V gene encodes CDR1 SGHTA and CDR2 FQGTGA. V was pared by 2 bases and J by 2 bases, with 13 bases between. The CDR3 totals 15 residues. The CDR3 protein is CASSLFSGKAYEQYF. CDR3 DNA sequence: TGTGCCAGCAGCTTATTTTCTGGGAAAGCCTACGAGCAGTACTTC.

The J gene is TRBJ1-1, the V gene TRBV5-1; possibly TRBD1 for D (6 bases). V dropped 1 base and J dropped 3 bases, with 7 bases sitting between them. Germline V lookup: CDR1 SGHRS, CDR2 YFSETQ. This CDR3 spans 13 amino acids. CDR3 DNA: TGCGCCAGCAGCTTGCCAGGGGACACTGAAGCTTTCTTT. Amino acids: CASSLPGDTEAFF.

In its sample, this clonotype was seen many times. The chain has TRBV6-1 and TRBJ2-1; D is possibly TRBD1 (6 bases). V gave up 2 bases and J gave up 2 bases, with 10 bases separating them. The CDR3 spans 15 residues. Germline V CDR1 and CDR2: MNHNS, SASEGT. CDR3 sequence: CASSETGSAYNEQFF. The CDR3 DNA sequence: TGTGCCAGCAGTGAAACAGGGAGTGCCTACAATGAGCAGTTCTTC.

At least ten counts were recorded for this clonotype. The J gene is TRBJ1-2, the V gene TRBV6-5; D might be TRBD1 (6 bases). Trimming stripped 5 bases from V and 4 bases from J, with 17 bases between. CDR1 is MNHEY and CDR2 is SVGAGI in the germline V gene. The CDR3 has 15 residues. The CDR3 bases are TGTGCCAGCAGTCCGACAGGATCCAACTCCTATGGCTACACCTTC. Its protein product is CASSPTGSNSYGYTF.

This clonotype was counted many times. The chain employs TRBV7-9 and TRBJ1-2; D is perhaps TRBD1 (5 bases). V was cut by 4 bases and J by 7 bases, with 10 bases left in between. This CDR3 is built from 12 residues. The germline V gene has CDR1 SEHNR and CDR2 FQNEAQ (reference sequence). The CDR3 sequence is CASSSDRSGYTF. As DNA, the CDR3 is TGTGCCAGCAGCTCAGACAGATCTGGCTACACCTTC.

The gene calls are TRBV7-2 and TRBJ1-6; no definite D call. CDR3 length equals 14 residues. Deletions cut 0 bases from V and 6 bases from J, with 6 bases between. Germline values: CDR1 SGHTA, CDR2 FQGNSA. CDR3 sequence: CASSLATRNSPLHF. CDR3 nucleotide sequence: TGTGCCAGCAGCTTAGCTACCCGTAATTCACCCCTCCACTTT.

This chain's CDR3 is CASRQGAGETQYF. The CDR3 DNA is TGTGCCAGCAGGCAAGGAGCAGGGGAGACCCAGTACTTC. V is TRBV27 and J is TRBJ2-5; a possible D gene is TRBD1 (5 bases). The CDR3 has 13 amino acids. Looked up from germline, CDR1 is MNHEY and CDR2 is SMNVEV (reference sequence). Trimming left V 6 bases short and J 5 bases short, with 13 bases between.

This clonotype was observed many times. The chain joins TRBV15 to TRBJ2-5; D possibly corresponds to TRBD2 (7 bases). Trimming pared 0 bases from V and 4 bases from J, leaving 12 bases between. The germline V gene encodes CDR1 LNHNV and CDR2 YYDKDF (reference sequence). The CDR3 has 15 amino acids. The CDR3 reads CATSRELGGRETQYF. The CDR3 DNA follows: TGTGCCACCAGCAGAGAATTGGGGGGGCGAGAGACCCAGTACTTC.

The table lists this clonotype with many counts. Compared with germline, one end of the junction differs, possibly owing to a read error. The chain couples TRBV7-2 to TRBJ2-1; D ambiguous. Per the germline V gene, CDR1 is SGHTA and CDR2 is FQGNSA. The CDR3 totals 12 residues. The CDR3 DNA sequence: TGTGCCAGCACCTTACAATGGGATGAGCAGTTCTTC. Translated: CASTLQWDEQFF.

In its sample, this clonotype is large. V and J are TRBV20-1 and TRBJ2-5; no clear D gene. Between the trimmed V and J ends, which lost 2 bases and 1 base, there was a span of 14 bases. Germline CDR1 and CDR2: DFQATT and SNEGSKA (reference sequence). The CDR3 is 15 amino acids. CDR3 amino acids: CSARSRLSGQETQYF. CDR3 sequence (DNA): TGCAGTGCTAGATCCCGCTTATCGGGCCAAGAGACCCAGTACTTC.

The rearrangement uses TRBV18 and TRBJ2-5; 8 bases match TRBD2. The trim removed 4 bases at V and 2 bases at J, leaving 9 bases unmatched. Germline CDR1 and CDR2: KGHSH and LQKENI. This CDR3 comprises 16 residues. Written as DNA, the CDR3 is TGTGCCAGCTCACGGGGATCCGGGACTAGACAAGAGACCCAGTACTTC. Residues: CASSRGSGTRQETQYF. The full variable domain, its missing parts supplied by reference TRBV18 and TRBJ2-5, is NAGVMQNPRHLVRRRGQEARLRCSPMKGHSHVYWYRQLPEEGLKFMVYLQKENIIDESGMPKERFSAEFPKEGPSILRIQQVVRGDSAAYFCASSRGSGTRQETQYFGPGTRLLVL.

This clonotype was detected many times. The rearrangement links TRBV7-3 to TRBJ2-5; 10 bases map to TRBD2. From germline, CDR1 is SGHTA and CDR2 FQGTGA. This CDR3 contains 17 residues. V shed 2 bases, J shed 1 base, and the junction held 7 bases outside the gene matches. As DNA, the CDR3 is TGTGCCAGCAGCTTATCCGCTAGCGGGAGAGGCCAAGAGACCCAGTACTTC. Protein sequence: CASSLSASGRGQETQYF.

In its sample, this clonotype was seen many times. The V and J genes are TRBV6-1 and TRBJ2-7; D unresolved. Trimming removed 7 bases from V and 2 bases from J, with 12 bases in between. Germline CDR1 MNHNS, CDR2 SASEGT. The length of the CDR3 is 13 residues. The DNA for the CDR3 is TGTGCCAGCAATTACGGAACAGCCTACGAGCAGTACTTC. This gives the protein CASNYGTAYEQYF.

This clonotype was picked up a small number of times. The V gene is TRBV20-1, the J gene TRBJ1-5, with 9 nucleotides matching TRBD1. With 1 base clipped from V and 3 bases from J, the junction kept 4 bases outside the gene matches. The germline gives CDR1 DFQATT, CDR2 SNEGSKA (reference sequence). This CDR3 comprises 15 residues. In nucleotides, the CDR3 is TGCAGTGCTAGAGGGGGACAGGGTTTCAATCAGCCCCAGCATTTT. Translation gives CSARGGQGFNQPQHF.

The rearrangement joins TRBV29-1 to TRBJ2-3, with TRBD2 identical over 7 bases. The V and J ends lost 7 bases and 0 bases, in that order; junction bases with no gene match: 7. CDR1 is SQVTM, CDR2 ANQGSEA, per germline. The CDR3 runs to 14 residues. The CDR3 nucleotides are TGCAGCGCCCGAGGTAGCGGGAGCACAGATACGCAGTATTTT. Protein sequence: CSARGSGSTDTQYF.

The V and J genes are TRBV30 and TRBJ2-1, with TRBD1 as a possible D gene (5 bases). Germline V gives CDR1 GTSNPN, CDR2 SVGIG (reference sequence). This CDR3 has 11 residues. Trimming cost V 3 bases and J 9 bases, with 9 bases left between them. CDR3 nucleotide sequence: TGTGCCTGGAGGGTTAGGGGTGAGCAGTTCTTC. Its protein is CAWRVRGEQFF.